The rows below give T cell receptor beta chains drawn from one sample of a study of blood T cells in healthy people across ages. TCRdb re-analysed the 5' RACE reads in MiXCR, keeping a single row per CDR3 protein. This sample yields 850,000 to 950,000 distinct CDR3 sequences, of which under 35% are seen a single time; around 16% belongs to the top ten. Sequencing used blood. Receptor source: a woman aged 80 or over in good health. The CDR3 runs from the conserved cysteine through the conserved F or W. Fields, in order: clone size, V gene, J gene, D gene, CDR3 protein, CDR3 DNA. The D gene is left open where the match is weak. A row's size may be missing; if present it is once, few, many or a size class.

>many|TRBV7-2|TRBJ1-2|NA
CASSHRDYGYTF
TGTGCCAGCAGCCACCGGGACTATGGCTACACCTTC
>many|TRBV7-2|TRBJ1-2|NA
CASSSGRNYGYTF
TGTGCCAGCAGCTCGGGACGGAACTATGGCTACACCTTC
>few|TRBV2|TRBJ1-1|NA
CASSTGTPPRAFF
TGTGCCAGCAGTACCGGGACTCCGCCTCGAGCTTTCTTT
>NA|TRBV7-2|TRBJ1-2|TRBD1
CASSPRTGGHGYAF
TGTGCCAGCAGCCCCCGGACAGGGGGCCATGGCTACGCCTTC
>NA|TRBV25-1|TRBJ2-6|TRBD1
CASSDGRQGAFSGANVLTF
TGTGCCAGCAGTGACGGACGACAGGGGGCTTTCTCTGGGGCCAACGTCCTGACTTTC
>many|TRBV7-9|TRBJ2-1|NA
CASSQVRGFFYNEQFF
TGTGCCAGTTCTCAGGTGAGGGGATTTTTCTACAATGAGCAGTTCTTC
>NA|TRBV27|TRBJ1-5|NA
CASRPRVYQPQHF
TGTGCCAGCAGGCCCAGGGTCTATCAGCCCCAGCATTTT
>many|TRBV10-3|TRBJ1-1|NA
CACTGQMNTEAFF
TGTGCCTGCACCGGACAGATGAACACTGAAGCTTTCTTT
>NA|TRBV4-1|TRBJ2-2|TRBD1
CASSPPGQGTGELFF
TGCGCCAGCAGCCCCCCCGGACAGGGAACCGGGGAGCTGTTTTTT
>many|TRBV5-1|TRBJ2-7|TRBD1
CASSQGQGGNEQYF
TGCGCCAGCAGCCAGGGACAGGGGGGAAACGAGCAGTACTTC
>many|TRBV7-2|TRBJ2-1|TRBD2
CASSLSRKRGAYNEQFF
TGTGCCAGCAGCTTAAGTAGAAAGCGGGGGGCTTACAATGAGCAGTTCTTC
>NA|TRBV7-8|TRBJ1-5|NA
CASSLKGLGDQPQHF
TGTGCCAGCAGCTTAAAGGGGTTGGGCGATCAGCCCCAGCATTTT
>many|TRBV20-1|TRBJ2-1|NA
CSAQSLADGEQFF
TGCAGTGCTCAGTCACTAGCTGACGGTGAGCAGTTCTTC
>NA|TRBV28|TRBJ2-1|NA
CASSLVGISVGEQFF
TGTGCCAGCAGTTTGGTCGGGATTAGTGTTGGTGAGCAGTTCTTC
>few|TRBV6-2/TRBV6-3|TRBJ1-2|TRBD1
CASSTGVYGYTF
TGTGCCAGCAGTACAGGGGTCTATGGCTACACCTTC
>NA|TRBV6-1|TRBJ2-4|NA
CASSEGGDLYNEQYF
TGTGCCAGCAGTGAAGGGGGAGATTTATACAATGAGCAGTACTTC
>few|TRBV29-1|TRBJ2-4|TRBD1
CSEPGTDPNEQYF
TGCAGCGAGCCTGGGACAGACCCGAATGAGCAGTACTTC
>many|TRBV20-1|TRBJ2-3|NA
CSARDPNRAPDTQYF
TGCAGTGCTAGAGACCCTAATCGGGCGCCAGATACGCAGTATTTT
>many|TRBV7-2|TRBJ2-1|TRBD2
CASSPGTSGVHEQFF
TGTGCCAGCAGCCCGGGGACTAGCGGGGTTCATGAGCAGTTCTTC
>many|TRBV28|TRBJ2-7|TRBD1
CASSLNGQASYEQYF
TGTGCCAGCAGTCTAAACGGACAGGCCTCCTACGAGCAGTACTTC
>once|TRBV7-2|TRBJ2-3|TRBD2
CASDFSGGRSDTQYF
TGTGCCAGCGACTTCAGCGGGGGGAGGTCAGATACGCAGTATTTT
>many|TRBV18|TRBJ1-2|NA
CASSPLDYGYTF
TGTGCCAGCTCACCACTCGATTATGGCTACACCTTC
>once|TRBV4-2|TRBJ1-5|NA
CASSQGRSYSNQPQHF
TGTGCCAGCAGCCAAGGTAGGTCGTATAGCAATCAGCCCCAGCATTTT
>NA|TRBV6-2/TRBV6-3|TRBJ2-2|TRBD1
CASSSSPTDRTNTGELFF
TGTGCCAGCAGTTCCTCCCCTACGGACAGGACGAACACCGGGGAGCTGTTTTTT
>few|TRBV5-4|TRBJ1-1|NA
CASSLALGPGAFF
TGTGCCAGCAGCTTGGCCTTAGGGCCAGGCGCTTTCTTT
>few|TRBV14|TRBJ1-2|TRBD1
CASSPSGQARGYTF
TGTGCCAGCAGCCCTTCCGGACAGGCGCGGGGCTACACCTTC
>many|TRBV7-2|TRBJ1-5|NA
CASSYQGSGNQPQHF
TGTGCCAGCAGCTATCAGGGTTCGGGCAATCAGCCCCAGCATTTT
>many|TRBV20-1|TRBJ2-7|NA
CSAFDRRDEQYF
TGCAGTGCTTTCGACAGGAGGGACGAGCAGTACTTC
>NA|TRBV6-5|TRBJ2-7|NA
CAGKDCYEQYF
TGTGCCGGCAAGGATTGCTACGAGCAGTACTTC
>NA|TRBV20-1|TRBJ1-2|NA
CSVWTPTGGNYGYTF
TGCAGTGTTTGGACCCCTACGGGTGGTAACTATGGCTACACCTTC
>many|TRBV5-6|TRBJ2-1|NA
CASSLGAWNEQFF
TGTGCCAGCAGCTTGGGGGCTTGGAATGAGCAGTTCTTC
>many|TRBV5-1|TRBJ1-5|NA
CASSNPGVPQHF
TGCGCCAGCAGTAACCCAGGGGTACCCCAGCATTTT
>NA|TRBV5-6|TRBJ1-5|TRBD1
CASSLEGAGGRYNQPQHF
TGTGCCAGCAGCTTGGAGGGGGCAGGGGGAAGATACAATCAGCCCCAGCATTTT
>NA|TRBV6-2/TRBV6-3|TRBJ2-1|TRBD1
CASSKTGPSYNEQFF
TGTGCCAGCAGTAAGACAGGGCCTTCCTACAATGAGCAGTTCTTC
>NA|TRBV12-3/TRBV12-4|TRBJ2-1|NA
CASSFRGETQFF
TGTGCCAGCAGTTTTCGTGGGGAGACCCAGTTCTTC
>few|TRBV4-3|TRBJ1-5|NA
CASSPDWNQPQHF
TGCGCCAGCAGCCCGGACTGGAATCAGCCCCAGCATTTT
>NA|TRBV7-2|TRBJ2-1|NA
CASSLAEANEQFF
TGTGCCAGCAGCTTAGCCGAAGCCAATGAGCAGTTCTTC
>few|TRBV19|TRBJ2-7|TRBD1
CASSIHGTDEQYF
TGTGCCAGTAGTATCCACGGGACAGACGAGCAGTACTTC
>NA|TRBV3-1|TRBJ2-3|TRBD1
CASSQAFDRGYSTDTQYF
TGTGCCAGCAGCCAAGCTTTTGACAGGGGATATAGCACAGATACGCAGTATTTT
>many|TRBV27|TRBJ2-5|TRBD2
CASSPFAGEFVGTQYF
TGTGCCAGCAGTCCCTTTGCGGGGGAGTTTGTCGGGACCCAGTACTTC
>NA|TRBV6-1|TRBJ1-2|NA
CATRENYGYTF
TGTGCCACCAGGGAAAACTATGGCTACACCTTC
>many|TRBV6-6|TRBJ2-3|NA
CASSYLLGTQYF
TGTGCCAGCAGTTACTTACTCGGTACGCAGTATTTT
>many|TRBV10-3|TRBJ1-2|TRBD1
CAISESTGGHNYGYTF
TGTGCCATCAGTGAGTCGACAGGGGGACATAACTATGGCTACACCTTC
>few|TRBV12-3/TRBV12-4|TRBJ2-3|TRBD2
CASSLGGGMTDTQYF
TGTGCCAGCAGTTTAGGGGGGGGGATGACAGATACGCAGTATTTT
>NA|TRBV18|TRBJ1-2|NA
CASSQRDPPGENREGYTF
TGTGCCAGCTCTCAACGGGATCCCCCCGGAGAGAATAGGGAAGGCTACACCTTC
>many|TRBV6-2/TRBV6-3|TRBJ2-3|TRBD2
CASSPGLAGRTTDTQYF
TGTGCCAGCAGTCCGGGACTAGCGGGGAGAACCACAGATACGCAGTATTTT
>many|TRBV21-1|TRBJ1-2|NA
CASSKSRLDGYTF
TGTGCCAGCAGCAAATCGAGGCTGGATGGCTACACCTTC
>NA|TRBV12-3/TRBV12-4|TRBJ1-5|NA
CASSFDPKQPQHF
TGTGCCAGCAGTTTCGATCCGAAACAGCCCCAGCATTTT
>many|TRBV2|TRBJ1-2|NA
CASRTDLYGYTF
TGTGCCAGCAGGACAGACCTCTATGGCTACACCTTC
>many|TRBV27|TRBJ2-2|NA
CASSLSGSGSGELFF
TGTGCCAGCAGTTTATCTGGCAGCGGTTCCGGGGAGCTGTTTTTT
>NA|TRBV5-1|TRBJ1-3|TRBD1
CASSSGQVRSGNTIYF
TGCGCCAGCAGCTCTGGACAGGTGCGCTCTGGAAACACCATATATTTT
>NA|TRBV3-1|TRBJ2-5|TRBD1
CASSPWGRGCEETQYF
TGTGCCAGCAGCCCGTGGGGCAGGGGGTGCGAAGAGACCCAGTACTTC
>NA|TRBV7-3|TRBJ1-6|NA
CASSPLDRSPLHF
TGTGCCAGCAGCCCACTCGATCGTTCACCCCTCCACTTT
>many|TRBV7-2|TRBJ2-1|TRBD1
CASSLGQKQFF
TGTGCCAGCAGCTTGGGACAGAAGCAGTTCTTC
>many|TRBV6-2/TRBV6-3|TRBJ2-1|NA
CASSYSGGPNNEQFF
TGTGCCAGCAGTTACTCGGGGGGGCCGAACAATGAGCAGTTCTTC